This TCR beta chain is drawn from a study of cytomegalovirus exposure and HLA in healthy donors. Broader study findings: Productive rates of about 90% or about 30% were seen for most TCR beta V segments in an earlier analysis.

PCR was performed using 60 Vbeta and 13 Jbeta primers. Clones were read by immunoSEQ multiplex PCR, and TCRdb kept only the in-frame ones, dropping some. Among more than 70,000 clones listed, over 60% were seen once. Worth noting for this clone: Antigen unknown.

CDR1 is SGHTA and CDR2 is FQGTGA in the germline V gene. V gave up 1 base and J gave up 8 bases, with 6 bases separating them. The CDR3 runs 13 residues. The rearrangement joins TRBV7-3 to TRBJ1-6; D gene ambiguous. Sequencing was done on a sample of PBMCs. This clonotype was obtained from a man aged 35 to 55 in good health and CMV-seropositive. The CDR3 loop reads CASSLNSHSPLHF. CDR3 bases: TGTGCCAGCAGCTTAAACTCCCATTCACCCCTCCACTTT.